This is a list of T cell receptor beta chains from one sample in a study of T cells expressing NK-cell markers. TCRdb reprocessed the 5' RACE reads, keeping one entry per CDR3 protein, no DNA. Recorded for this sample: a few hundred thousand distinct CDR3 sequences. Sequencing was carried out using blood T cells: a sorted CD56 or NKG2C T cell subset, CD4+ or CD8+ T cells, or bulk PBMC T cells (not recorded which). Receptors originate from a man aged 18-75 years in good health. Each CDR3 is given with its conserved first and last residue.

v_call	cdr3_length	j_call	cdr3_aa
TRBV19	14	TRBJ2-7	CASSTAARSYEQYF
TRBV9	17	TRBJ2-3	CASSVVSGGRHTDTQYF
TRBV20-1	15	TRBJ2-7	CSARASDRAMSEQYF
TRBV29-1	14	TRBJ2-1	CSVDTGSPLNEQFF
TRBV29-1	13	TRBJ2-7	CSAGTVSSYEQYF
TRBV20-1	13	TRBJ2-7	CSARDVRGYEQYF
TRBV27	15	TRBJ2-5	CASSYRSGGQETQYF
TRBV6-1	15	TRBJ1-6	CASQRAGGKNSPLHF
TRBV11-2	16	TRBJ2-5	CASSLGEGVPRKTQYF
TRBV6-1	17	TRBJ1-1	CASSPRGRGVKNTEAFF
TRBV5-1	16	TRBJ2-3	CASSLEASGGAYTQYF
TRBV28	16	TRBJ2-7	CASSSTFLSGVGEQYF
TRBV6-1	17	TRBJ2-7	CASGRGKTPKEAYEQYF
TRBV18	14	TRBJ1-5	CASSPGQSNQPQHF
TRBV12-3/TRBV12-4	14	TRBJ1-1	CASSHKPGQTEAFF
TRBV9	13	TRBJ1-2	CASSVSDYYGYTF
TRBV5-1	16	TRBJ2-3	CASSARGAGGTDTQYF
TRBV29-1	15	TRBJ2-3	CSVETSGGLGDTQYF
TRBV5-4	19	TRBJ2-1	CASSSTGTGGLRAYNEQFF
TRBV12-3/TRBV12-4	16	TRBJ2-2	CASTIYSPVGSGELFF
TRBV7-8	16	TRBJ2-7	CASSLALRTADYEQYF
TRBV4-2	15	TRBJ2-7	CASSQGHVGNYEQYF
TRBV6-1	14	TRBJ1-6	CASRGGTNNSPLHF
TRBV10-2	14	TRBJ2-7	CASSGNKASYEQYF
TRBV11-1	15	TRBJ2-7	CASSPDRVGSYEQYF
TRBV11-1	18	TRBJ1-1	CASSKREWGTGDLAEAFF
TRBV20-1	16	TRBJ1-6	CSARDAPRSYNSPLHF
TRBV19	15	TRBJ1-1	CASSSTGGPGTEAFF
TRBV5-1	13	TRBJ2-4	CASSVGGENIQYF
TRBV6-1	16	TRBJ1-5	CASRLHRGVSNQPQHF
TRBV18	16	TRBJ1-1	CASSPPTGVANTEAFF
TRBV28	15	TRBJ2-4	CASSPTTGEKNIQYF
TRBV6-1	14	TRBJ2-1	CATSTGVSYNEQFF
TRBV23-1	14	TRBJ1-1	CAGQGAGGDTEAFF
TRBV18	15	TRBJ2-5	CASSPPNSRQETQYF
TRBV20-1	13	TRBJ1-1	CSAPGPKYTEAFF
TRBV12-5	15	TRBJ2-7	CASGPPAGDATEQYF
TRBV7-3	13	TRBJ2-5	CASSYGVAETQYF
TRBV5-6	16	TRBJ2-5	CASSLGSSGGGETQYF
TRBV5-1	16	TRBJ1-3	CASSLEGTLSGNTIYF
TRBV11-2	19	TRBJ2-1	CASSLGTSGGPRLLKMQFF
TRBV5-1	15	TRBJ1-4	CASSPDRGRDEKLFF
TRBV5-1	15	TRBJ2-7	CASSFGGMRTYEQYF
TRBV7-9	15	TRBJ2-3	CASSGRGPSTDTQYF
TRBV7-8	18	TRBJ2-3	CASSLAAGTGVRTDTQYF
TRBV29-1	12	TRBJ1-2	CSVPKLGGGYTF
TRBV6-1	16	TRBJ1-4	CASRPIATAGNEKLFF
TRBV10-3	16	TRBJ2-3	CAISEGVAGASDTQYF
TRBV6-1	16	TRBJ1-1	CASRPQQGAANTEAFF